These T cell receptor beta chains were read from a single sample in a study of monozygotic twins with inflammatory bowel disease. Each CDR3 protein gets one entry in TCRdb, which reprocessed the 5' RACE reads and gives no DNA. This table holds 150,000 to 200,000 distinct CDR3 sequences. Source material: blood. The receptors come from a human donor with ulcerative colitis or Crohn's disease, or a healthy co-twin of an affected twin (not recorded which). Both conserved end residues are part of each CDR3.

TRBJ2-5 | TRBV20-1 | CSARESREIETQYF
TRBJ2-3 | TRBV30 | CAWTLPGSTDTQYF
TRBJ1-5 | TRBV28 | CASSLPRQGQPQHF
TRBJ2-3 | TRBV29-1 | CSGNPRGTDTQYF
TRBJ1-2 | TRBV20-1 | CSARLLNGYTF
TRBJ2-7 | TRBV25-1 | CASSQRNYEQYF
TRBJ1-4 | TRBV20-1 | CSARDREKLFF
TRBJ2-7 | TRBV4-1 | CASSQSAAGEQYF
TRBJ1-5 | TRBV20-1 | CSASGGQAVPQHF
TRBJ1-2 | TRBV29-1 | CSVNDGPNYGYTF
TRBJ1-5 | TRBV20-1 | CSARDPNQPQHF
TRBJ2-7 | TRBV29-1 | CSVEEGRGLHEQYF
TRBJ2-3 | TRBV20-1 | CSAPGLALGTQYF
TRBJ2-3 | TRBV19 | CASSFIAGAVTNTQYF
TRBJ2-2 | TRBV9 | CASSVAPSGELFF
TRBJ1-1 | TRBV5-8 | CASSLGAGTYTEAFF
TRBJ2-1 | TRBV7-7 | CASSPRPGISPYNEQFF
TRBJ2-1 | TRBV20-1 | CSARAPAGGRNEQFF
TRBJ2-7 | TRBV5-4 | CASSRPGGNYEQYF
TRBJ2-7 | TRBV5-5 | CASSLDLDNFGYEQYF
TRBJ1-1 | TRBV18 | CASSQGQNTEAFF
TRBJ2-5 | TRBV15 | CATSSRVGETQYF
TRBJ1-4 | TRBV12-3/TRBV12-4 | CASSLGGRSEKLFF
TRBJ1-2 | TRBV11-2 | CASSLADGINYGYTF
TRBJ2-7 | TRBV20-1 | CSAKPPGLTYEQYF
TRBJ1-5 | TRBV20-1 | CSARGHGNQPQHF
TRBJ2-6 | TRBV7-2 | CASSLTLAGGSGANVLTF
TRBJ1-1 | TRBV18 | CASAGRAGNTEAFF
TRBJ2-7 | TRBV5-1 | CASSPGLAGYYEQYF
TRBJ2-2 | TRBV12-3/TRBV12-4 | CASSFRAAGELFF
TRBJ2-5 | TRBV4-2 | CASSQEAAPRETQYF
TRBJ2-1 | TRBV19 | CAPLRPTNFDEQFF
TRBJ1-2 | TRBV14 | CASSQDRRGRGYTF
TRBJ1-1 | TRBV4-3 | CASSQELTVMNTEAFF
TRBJ2-5 | TRBV5-1 | CASSDREETQYF
TRBJ2-1 | TRBV11-1 | CASSHPGNWVNEQFF
TRBJ1-3 | TRBV24-1 | CPGWGNWLGNTIYF
TRBJ2-1 | TRBV12-5 | CASGLWMTGYNEQFF
TRBJ2-5 | TRBV24-1 | CATSVKGLAQETQYF
TRBJ1-2 | TRBV10-3 | CAINPLPGQANGYTF
TRBJ2-2 | TRBV15 | CATSRALTGELFF
TRBJ2-7 | TRBV27 | CASSTWTGLEQYF
TRBJ1-6 | TRBV10-3 | CAISEDPGQRSSPLHF
TRBJ1-1 | TRBV29-1 | CSVVGERTEAFF
TRBJ1-1 | TRBV19 | CASSISSANTEAFF
TRBJ1-2 | TRBV7-8 | CASSLREGAIGGYTF
TRBJ2-1 | TRBV14 | CASQVSRPRSYNEQFF
TRBJ1-3 | TRBV11-2 | CASSPRDRGQSSGNTIYF
TRBJ1-1 | TRBV5-1 | CASSPDRNWDEAFF